This T cell receptor (beta chain) was documented in a study of cytomegalovirus exposure and HLA in healthy donors. Background on the study: Caucasian-associated ancestry cluster membership applied to around 80% of under 450 genotyped donors. Study observations and caveats: A later analysis revealed that TCR association rates differed between HLA loci, peaking at DRB1 and bottoming out at HLA-C.

Germline CDR1 SGDLS, CDR2 YYNGEE. The CDR3 runs to 15 residues. The ends were cut back, 0 bases at V and 2 bases at J, with 10 bases in the middle. This PCR relied on a set of 60 Vbeta primers and 13 Jbeta primers. Assay used: immunoSEQ multiplex PCR; TCRdb lists only in-frame clones, some missing. Among under 150,000 clones listed, about 85% were seen once. Comments on this clone: Its matching antigen is unknown.

Sequenced material: PBMCs. This sequence was found in a boy aged 5-17 years in good health and CMV-seronegative. This rearrangement joins TRBV9 to TRBJ2-3, with D possibly matching TRBD2 (6 bases). The CDR3 nucleotides read TGTGCCAGCAGCGTAGAGGGGACTTACACAGATACGCAGTATTTT. This translates into CASSVEGTYTDTQYF.